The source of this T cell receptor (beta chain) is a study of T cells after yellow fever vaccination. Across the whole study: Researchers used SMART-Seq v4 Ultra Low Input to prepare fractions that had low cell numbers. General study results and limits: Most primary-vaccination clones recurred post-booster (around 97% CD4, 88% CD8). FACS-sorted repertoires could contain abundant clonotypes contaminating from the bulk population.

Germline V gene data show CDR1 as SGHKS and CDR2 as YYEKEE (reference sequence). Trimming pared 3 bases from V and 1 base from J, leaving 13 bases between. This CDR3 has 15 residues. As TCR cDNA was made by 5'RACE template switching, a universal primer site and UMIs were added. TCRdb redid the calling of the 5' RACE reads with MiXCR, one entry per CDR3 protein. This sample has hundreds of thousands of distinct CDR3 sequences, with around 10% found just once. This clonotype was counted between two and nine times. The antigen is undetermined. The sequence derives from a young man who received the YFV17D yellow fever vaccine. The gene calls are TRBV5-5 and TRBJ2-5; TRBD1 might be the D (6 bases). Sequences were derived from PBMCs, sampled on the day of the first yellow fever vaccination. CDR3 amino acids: CASSYLGDTQETQYF. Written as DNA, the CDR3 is TGTGCCAGCAGCTACCTAGGGGACACCCAAGAGACCCAGTACTTC.